A single sample is the source of the 19 T cell receptor beta chains below, sequenced in a study of graft-versus-host responses after intestinal transplantation (dated by TCRdb to about 2021). Library prep was done by the immunoSEQ multiplex PCR assay. Not all clones reach the TCRdb copy of this immuneACCESS table, which keeps in-frame sequences only. Checked studies attribute under half of the gap to unresolved V genes and leave the rest unexplained. Within this sample are 60,000 to 65,000 clones, with 75% to 90% of them counted one time only. Of the sample, approximately 1.7% falls within the top ten clones. Dithiothreitol, EDTA incubations and collagenase D digestion were used to isolate intraepithelial and lamina propria lymphocytes from graft specimens. The material sequenced was ileum tissue, taken more than 350 days after transplant. These receptors originate from a human patient who received an intestinal transplant, so some T cells may come from the graft donor.

This chain links TRBV21-1 with TRBJ2-7; the table calls TRBD1, which could not be checked here. TRBV21-1 is a documented pseudogene. There are 12 residues in the CDR3. For the CDR3, the DNA is TGTGCCAGCAGGCAGGCAACCTACGAGCAGTACTTC. Translating it yields CASRQATYEQYF.

The V call is TRBV6-1, the J call TRBJ1-1; D not certain. Germline CDR1 is MNHNS and CDR2 is SASEGT. Trimming removed 8 bases at V and 4 bases at J, with 11 bases between. This CDR3 is 12 amino acids long. The DNA for the CDR3 is TGTGCCAGCCGCGGAGGTCTCACTGAAGCTTTCTTT. The encoded protein is CASRGGLTEAFF.

The chain links TRBV5-1 to TRBJ1-1, with D perhaps TRBD1 (5 bases). The CDR3 consists of 16 residues. Trimming took 2 bases from V and 0 from J, leaving 14 bases between them. Germline values: CDR1 SGHRS, CDR2 YFSETQ. CDR3 protein: CASSFGVQGMNTEAFF. In DNA, the CDR3 is TGCGCCAGCAGCTTTGGGGTCCAGGGCATGAACACTGAAGCTTTCTTT.

The count of this clone is one. This chain uses TRBV4-1 with TRBJ1-1; 9 bases match TRBD1. The CDR3 is made up of 18 amino acids. Germline V gene lookup returns CDR1 MGHRA and CDR2 YSYEKL. J lost 3 bases, V lost 4 bases, and 15 bases had no gene match. CDR3 sequence (DNA): TGCGCCAGCAGCCCCTTGGAACAGGGGGCTTTCTGGGACACTGAAGCTTTCTTT. It encodes CASSPLEQGAFWDTEAFF.

The rearrangement joins TRBV11-2 to TRBJ2-1; D is unclear. The germline gives CDR1 SGHAT, CDR2 FQNNGV. The CDR3 contains 14 residues. Trimming took off 0 bases at V and 4 bases at J, with 7 bases between the two ends. CDR3 sequence: CASSLEGLYNEQFF. DNA for the CDR3: TGTGCCAGCAGCTTAGAAGGGCTATACAATGAGCAGTTCTTC.

J is TRBJ2-1 and V is TRBV19; D is perhaps TRBD2 (5 bases). Germline loops: CDR1 LNHDA, CDR2 SQIVND (reference sequence). V lost 2 bases and J 6 bases, leaving 11 bases between the germline ends. The CDR3 sequence is 14 residues long. The CDR3 DNA reads as TGTGCCAGTAGTATAAGCGGTGTTTTCAATGAGCAGTTCTTC. This translates into CASSISGVFNEQFF.

V usage is TRBV4-1 and J usage is TRBJ1-1; D unclear. CDR3 length: 15 amino acids. Trimming shortened V by 2 bases and J by 11 bases, and 21 bases separated the two germline ends. CDR1 is MGHRA and CDR2 is YSYEKL in the germline V gene. CDR3 sequence (DNA): TGCGCCAGCAGCCAATTAGCTAGAGCAGACCCTCCGGCTTTCTTT. This codes for CASSQLARADPPAFF.

This clone was seen a single time. The chain recombines TRBV18 with TRBJ2-1, with 7 bases matching TRBD2. Looked up from germline, CDR1 is KGHSH and CDR2 is LQKENI. This CDR3 comprises 15 residues. With 2 bases clipped from V and 4 bases from J, the junction kept 5 bases outside the gene matches. CDR3 in DNA: TGTGCCAGCTCACCATGGGGGAGGGATTACAATGAGCAGTTCTTC. Its translation: CASSPWGRDYNEQFF.

The J gene is TRBJ1-2, the V gene TRBV19; 10 positions match TRBD1. J lost 0 bases, V lost 6 bases, and 10 bases had no gene match. The germline V gene has CDR1 LNHDA and CDR2 SQIVND (reference sequence). This CDR3 contains 17 residues. The CDR3 loop reads CASSVPGQGSANYGYTF. In nucleotides, the CDR3 is TGTGCCAGTAGCGTCCCGGGACAGGGGTCCGCTAACTATGGCTACACCTTC.

This chain's CDR3 is CASSYPHSYEQYF. As DNA, the CDR3 is TGTGCCAGCAGTTACCCCCACTCTTACGAGCAGTACTTC. The chain couples TRBV6-6 to TRBJ2-7; D unresolved. Germline-derived CDR1 and CDR2 are MNHNY and SVGAGI (reference sequence). V lost 2 bases and J 4 bases, leaving 9 bases between the germline ends. This CDR3 contains 13 residues.

The chain's CDR3 is CASKQGPPLSGANVLTF. DNA for the CDR3: TGTGCCAGCAAACAGGGCCCCCCTCTCTCTGGGGCCAACGTCCTGACTTTC. The J gene is TRBJ2-6, the V gene TRBV27, with a tentative D call TRBD1 (6 bases). V was trimmed by 7 bases and J by 0 bases, leaving 16 bases between them. The CDR3 has 17 residues. The V gene's germline CDR1 is MNHEY and CDR2 SMNVEV (reference sequence). Combining the CDR3 with reference TRBV27 and TRBJ2-6 gives the whole variable domain EAQVTQNPRYLITVTGKKLTVTCSQNMNHEYMSWYRQDPGLGLRQIYYSMNVEVTDKGDVPEGYKVSRKEKRNFPLILESPSPNQTSLYFCASKQGPPLSGANVLTFGAGSRLTVL.

The chain is built from TRBV4-1 and TRBJ2-2; D unresolved. Germline CDR1 is MGHRA and CDR2 is YSYEKL. The CDR3 runs 16 residues. Between the trimmed V and J ends, which lost 5 bases and 0 bases, there was a span of 13 bases. The CDR3 is CASSISGTANTGELFF. The CDR3 nucleotides read TGCGCCAGCAGCATCTCCGGAACTGCGAACACCGGGGAGCTGTTTTTT.

This clone was recorded a few times. The chain is built from TRBV5-6 and TRBJ1-5; 7 bases are a match to TRBD1. The germline CDR1 and CDR2 sequences are SGHDT and YYEEEE. The CDR3 runs to 14 residues. V lost 3 bases, J lost 5 bases, and 5 bases stayed unmatched. CDR3: CASSYGQDYQPQHF. In DNA, the CDR3 is TGTGCCAGCAGCTATGGACAGGATTATCAGCCCCAGCATTTT.

The CDR3 DNA follows: TGTGCCAGCAGGGCGCCGGGACAGGGATTGACTAGCGGGGTCACAGATACGCAGTATTTT. This translates into CASRAPGQGLTSGVTDTQYF. This chain uses TRBV28 with TRBJ2-3; 11 bases match TRBD2. The germline V gene has CDR1 MDHEN and CDR2 SYDVKM. The CDR3 has 20 amino acids. Losses at the gene ends were 6 bases for V and 2 bases for J; bases not matched to a gene: 19.

The chain carries TRBV6-6 and TRBJ1-2; 7 bases fit TRBD1. The V gene end was trimmed by 6 bases and the J gene end by 4 bases; junction bases not matched to a gene: 5. CDR3 length equals 13 residues. The germline V gene encodes CDR1 MNHNY and CDR2 SVGAGI (reference sequence). As DNA, the CDR3 is TGTGCCAGCAGCCAAACAGGGGTCTATGGCTACACCTTC. Residues: CASSQTGVYGYTF.

By proportion, this clone is medium-sized (0.01 to 0.1%). The CDR3 DNA is TGTGCCAGCAGCTTTGATGGGGGGTCCTATGGCTACACCTTC. It codes for CASSFDGGSYGYTF. The chain couples TRBV7-9 to TRBJ1-2, with D possibly being TRBD1 (5 bases). The CDR3 is 14 residues long. Germline V gene lookup returns CDR1 SEHNR and CDR2 FQNEAQ (reference sequence). Trimming pared 3 bases from V and 4 bases from J, leaving 12 bases between.

A few counts support this clone. V is TRBV27 and J is TRBJ1-1, with 7 nucleotides matching TRBD1. The J segment lost 1 base and the V segment lost 6 bases, leaving 17 bases of the junction unmatched. Germline CDR1 is MNHEY and CDR2 is SMNVEV (reference sequence). CDR3 length: 18 amino acids. For the CDR3, the DNA is TGTGCCAGCAGCTCGAAGCCACGGACAGGAGGGTGGAACACTGAAGCTTTCTTT. It specifies CASSSKPRTGGWNTEAFF.

J is TRBJ2-2 and V is TRBV28; D call uncertain. V was trimmed by 8 bases and J by 1 base, leaving 8 bases between them. There are 13 residues in the CDR3. Germline assignment: CDR1 MDHEN and CDR2 SYDVKM. The CDR3 DNA is TGTGCCAGCGTGAAAGGGAACACCGGGGAGCTGTTTTTT. It translates to CASVKGNTGELFF. Variable domain in full (rest from reference TRBV28 and TRBJ2-2): DVKVTQSSRYLVKRTGEKVFLECVQDMDHENMFWYRQDPGLGLRLIYFSYDVKMKEKGDIPEGYSVSREKKERFSLILESASTNQTSMYLCASVKGNTGELFFGEGSRLTVL.

This rearrangement joins TRBV7-6 to TRBJ2-5, with D tentatively TRBD2 (5 bases). Trimming took 1 base from V and 2 from J, leaving 14 bases between them. Germline CDR1 is SGHVS and CDR2 is FNYEAQ. This CDR3 spans 16 amino acids. CDR3 amino acids: CASSLVVEREQETQYF. The CDR3 nucleotides are TGTGCCAGCAGCTTAGTAGTTGAACGGGAACAAGAGACCCAGTACTTC. The whole variable domain, filled in from reference TRBV7-6 and TRBJ2-5, reads GAGVSQSPRYKVTKRGQDVALRCDPISGHVSLYWYRQALGQGPEFLTYFNYEAQQDKSGLPNDRFSAERPEGSISTLTIQRTEQRDSAMYRCASSLVVEREQETQYFGPGTRLLVL.